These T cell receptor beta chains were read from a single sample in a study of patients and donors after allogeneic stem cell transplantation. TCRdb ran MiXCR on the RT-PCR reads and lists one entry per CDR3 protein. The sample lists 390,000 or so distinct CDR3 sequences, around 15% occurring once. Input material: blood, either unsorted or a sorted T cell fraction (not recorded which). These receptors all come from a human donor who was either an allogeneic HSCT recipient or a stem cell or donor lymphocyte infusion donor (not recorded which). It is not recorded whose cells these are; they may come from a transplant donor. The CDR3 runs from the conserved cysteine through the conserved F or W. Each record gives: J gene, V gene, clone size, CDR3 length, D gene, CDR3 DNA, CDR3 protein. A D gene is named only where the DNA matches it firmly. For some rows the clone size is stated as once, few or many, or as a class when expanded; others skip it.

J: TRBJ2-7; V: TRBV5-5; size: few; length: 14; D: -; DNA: TGTGCCAGCAGCTTGGGAGAGCGGAACTACGAGCAGTACTTC; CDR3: CASSLGERNYEQYF
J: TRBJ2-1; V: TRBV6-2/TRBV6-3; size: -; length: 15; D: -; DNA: TGTGCCAGCAGTTACAGGGCGGGACCCGATGATGAGCAGTTCTTC; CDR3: CASSYRAGPDDEQFF
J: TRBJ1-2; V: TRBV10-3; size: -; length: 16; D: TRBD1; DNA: TGTGCCATCAGTGAGAACGACAGGGGGCTTTGGCATGGCTACACCTTC; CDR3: CAISENDRGLWHGYTF
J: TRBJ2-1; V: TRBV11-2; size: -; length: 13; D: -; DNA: TGTGCCAGCAGCTTAGAACCCCTCGGTGAGCAGTTCTTC; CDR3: CASSLEPLGEQFF
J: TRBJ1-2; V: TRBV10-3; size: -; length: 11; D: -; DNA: TGTGCCATCAGTGATAGTTATGGCTACACCTTC; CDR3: CAISDSYGYTF
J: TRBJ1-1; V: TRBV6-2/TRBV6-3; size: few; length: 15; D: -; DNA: TGTGCCAGCAACGCTAGACTCGCGACGAACACTGAAGCTTTCTTT; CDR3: CASNARLATNTEAFF
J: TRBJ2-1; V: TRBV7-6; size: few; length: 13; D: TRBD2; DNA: TGTGCCAGCAGCTTAGTGACTAGCGGGATGCAGTTCTTC; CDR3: CASSLVTSGMQFF
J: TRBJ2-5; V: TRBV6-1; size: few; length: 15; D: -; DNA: TGTGCCAGCAGTGAAAATAGGGCGTCCGGAGAGACCCAGTACTTC; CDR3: CASSENRASGETQYF
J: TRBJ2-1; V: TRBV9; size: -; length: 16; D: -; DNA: TGTGCCAGCAGCGTAAACCCGCGGAGCTCCTACAATGAGCAGTTCTTC; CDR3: CASSVNPRSSYNEQFF
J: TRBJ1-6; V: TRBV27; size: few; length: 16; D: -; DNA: TGTGCCAGCAGTTTGGGCAGTAGCTCCTATAATTCACCCCTCCACTTT; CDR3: CASSLGSSSYNSPLHF
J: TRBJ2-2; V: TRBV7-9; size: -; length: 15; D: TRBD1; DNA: TGTGCCAGCAGCTGGGGGACAGGTGGACCCGGGGAGCTGTTTTTT; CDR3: CASSWGTGGPGELFF
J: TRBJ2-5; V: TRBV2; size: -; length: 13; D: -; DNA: TGTGCCAGCACCCGGGACCACCAAGAGACCCAGTACTTC; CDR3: CASTRDHQETQYF
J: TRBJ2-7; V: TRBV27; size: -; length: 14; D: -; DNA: TGTGCCAGCAGCTGGGAAATACAGCGAGGCGAGCAGTACTTC; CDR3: CASSWEIQRGEQYF
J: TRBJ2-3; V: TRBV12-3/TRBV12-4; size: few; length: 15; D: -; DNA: TGTGCCAGCAGACCGTACAGGTCTAGCACAGATACGCAGTATTTT; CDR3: CASRPYRSSTDTQYF
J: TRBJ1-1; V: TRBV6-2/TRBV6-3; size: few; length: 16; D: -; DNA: TGTGCCAGCAGTTACTCTGCAGGCGAAATGAACACTGAAGCTTTCTTT; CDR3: CASSYSAGEMNTEAFF
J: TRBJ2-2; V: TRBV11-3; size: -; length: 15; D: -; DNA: TGTGCCAGCAGCTTAAGCCGACCTAACACCGGGGAGCTGTTTTTT; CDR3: CASSLSRPNTGELFF
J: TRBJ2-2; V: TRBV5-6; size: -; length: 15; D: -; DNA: TGTGCCAGCAGCTTGGCCGGGGCCTGGACCGGGGAGCTGTTTTTT; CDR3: CASSLAGAWTGELFF
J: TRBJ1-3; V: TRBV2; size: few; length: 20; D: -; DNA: TGTGCCAGCAGTGAAGCGGGGCGGGCGAGGCGAACCTTCTCTGGAAACACCATATATTTT; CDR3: CASSEAGRARRTFSGNTIYF
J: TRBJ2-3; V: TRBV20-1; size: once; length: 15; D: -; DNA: TGCAGTGCTAGAGATGGTGGGATCAGGACAGATACGCAGTATTTT; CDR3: CSARDGGIRTDTQYF
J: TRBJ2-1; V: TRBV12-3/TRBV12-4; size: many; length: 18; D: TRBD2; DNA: TGTGCCAGCAGTTTATGGCGGGGGGGCCGTCGGGGCTACAATGAGCAGTTCTTC; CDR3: CASSLWRGGRRGYNEQFF
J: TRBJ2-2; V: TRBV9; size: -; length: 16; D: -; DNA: TGTGCCAGCAGCGTAGGACAGCTAATTAACACCGGGGAGCTGTTTTTT; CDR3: CASSVGQLINTGELFF
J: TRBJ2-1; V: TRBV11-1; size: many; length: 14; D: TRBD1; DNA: TGTGCCAGTAGCGGGGACAGGGGGCTCAATGAGCAGTTCTTC; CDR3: CASSGDRGLNEQFF